A selection of T cell receptor beta chains follows, all from one sample in a study of blood T cells in healthy people across ages. TCRdb recomputed calls from the 5' RACE reads with MiXCR, one row per CDR3 protein. The table records about 400,000 distinct CDR3 sequences, roughly half of them present only once. The sequenced sample consisted of blood. These receptors were obtained from a man aged 55 to 70 in good health. The conserved cysteine and the conserved F or W are not part of the CDR3 here.

v_call: TRBV3-1
cdr3_length: 13
j_call: TRBJ2-1
cdr3_aa: ASSPSSRPYNEQF

v_call: TRBV30
cdr3_length: 12
j_call: TRBJ1-1
cdr3_aa: AWAGGEGNTEAF

v_call: TRBV5-1
cdr3_length: 15
j_call: NA
cdr3_aa: ASSFGPSGISYNEQY

v_call: TRBV20-1
cdr3_length: 13
j_call: TRBJ2-3
cdr3_aa: SAPGGKISTDTQY

v_call: TRBV5-1
cdr3_length: 11
j_call: TRBJ1-2
cdr3_aa: ASSSHVDPGYT

v_call: TRBV11-2
cdr3_length: 13
j_call: TRBJ2-1
cdr3_aa: ASSLDSPSPYEQF

v_call: TRBV7-9
cdr3_length: 14
j_call: TRBJ2-7
cdr3_aa: ASSLGGGAGSYEQY

v_call: TRBV20-1
cdr3_length: 12
j_call: TRBJ1-2
cdr3_aa: SAISGTGALGYT

v_call: TRBV7-9
cdr3_length: 14
j_call: TRBJ2-3
cdr3_aa: ASSPDGTPSADTQY

v_call: TRBV14
cdr3_length: 11
j_call: TRBJ2-1
cdr3_aa: ASSQVLGNEQF

v_call: TRBV9
cdr3_length: 14
j_call: TRBJ2-1
cdr3_aa: ASSSTAGPTGNEQF

v_call: TRBV7-2
cdr3_length: 14
j_call: TRBJ2-7
cdr3_aa: ACSLGTGGSKGEQD

v_call: TRBV4-1
cdr3_length: 12
j_call: TRBJ1-2
cdr3_aa: ASSPMGGGYGYT

v_call: TRBV19
cdr3_length: 12
j_call: TRBJ2-5
cdr3_aa: ASDAGLAGGTQY

v_call: TRBV5-1
cdr3_length: 11
j_call: TRBJ2-1
cdr3_aa: ASSSVVWEEQF

v_call: TRBV7-2
cdr3_length: 13
j_call: TRBJ2-1
cdr3_aa: ASSSTAPYTYEQF

v_call: TRBV5-1
cdr3_length: 13
j_call: TRBJ2-5
cdr3_aa: ASSTRTAGQETQY

v_call: TRBV20-1
cdr3_length: 9
j_call: TRBJ2-7
cdr3_aa: SARTYNEQY